This TCR beta chain was recovered during a study of graft-versus-host responses after intestinal transplantation. Overall study context: Transplants were multivisceral, liver-intestinal, or isolated intestinal. The study gave all recipients anti-thymocyte globulin induction, then tacrolimus and steroids for roughly 3 years.

Findings and caveats of the study: Among recipient marrow samples, GvH clones were found; some appeared first in ileum or blood. Early post-transplant HvG declines tracked with peak circulating GvH clone levels.

Produced via immunoSEQ multiplex PCR; TCRdb's table is partial and in-frame only. Here the sample spans under 140,000 clones, just under 95% being singletons. V was shortened by 8 bases and J by 8 bases, with 11 bases between the two germline ends. The length of the CDR3 is 11 residues. Germline CDR1 WSHSY, CDR2 SAAADI. A remark on this clone: Its target is unknown.

The sequence was collected from a human donor who received an intestinal transplant. V and J are TRBV10-2 and TRBJ2-3; D is uncertain. The sample consisted of unstimulated CD8+ T cells sorted from spleen or lymph node cells, taken before intestinal transplant. CDR3 coding DNA: TGCGCCAGCGGGGATTTTGGTACGCAGTATTTT. Translation: CASGDFGTQYF.